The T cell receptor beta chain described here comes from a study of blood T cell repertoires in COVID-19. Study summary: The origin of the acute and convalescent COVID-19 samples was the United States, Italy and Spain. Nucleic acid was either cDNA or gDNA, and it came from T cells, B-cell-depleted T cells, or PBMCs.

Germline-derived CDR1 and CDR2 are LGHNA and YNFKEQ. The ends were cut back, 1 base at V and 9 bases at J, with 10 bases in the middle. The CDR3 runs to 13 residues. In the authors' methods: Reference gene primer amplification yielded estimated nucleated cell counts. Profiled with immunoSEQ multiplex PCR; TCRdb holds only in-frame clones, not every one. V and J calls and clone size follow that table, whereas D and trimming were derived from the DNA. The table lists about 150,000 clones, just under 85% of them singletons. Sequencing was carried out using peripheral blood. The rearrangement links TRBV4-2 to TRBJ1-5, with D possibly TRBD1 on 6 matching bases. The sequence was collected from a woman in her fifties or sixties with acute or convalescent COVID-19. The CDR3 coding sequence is TGTGCCAGCAGCCAAGGTATGACAGGGCCCCAGCATTTT. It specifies CASSQGMTGPQHF.